This is a list of T cell receptor beta chains from one sample in a study of Ad26.COV2.S vaccination and SARS-CoV-2 variants. Assay: immunoSEQ multiplex PCR; the TCRdb copy retains only in-frame clones and omits some. This sample carries about 370,000 clones, about 88% of them seen once, and the ten largest clones take under 4%. The sample in question was peripheral blood, obtained in a trial of Ad26.COV2.S vaccine versus placebo. All receptors derive from a person aged 18-65 years who received the Ad26.COV2.S COVID-19 vaccine or a placebo. Each CDR3 is given with its conserved first and last residue. D genes are given only for firm matches. Size tells how often a clone was seen (once, few, many) or the class of an expanded clone, and some rows leave it out.

j_call,d_call,v_call,clone_size,cdr3_aa,cdr3_nt
TRBJ1-1,TRBD1,TRBV5-1,once,CASSLVAGGGFRNTEAFF,TGCGCCAGCAGCTTGGTGGCAGGGGGCGGGTTTAGGAACACTGAAGCTTTCTTT
TRBJ1-1,.,TRBV27,.,CASGLGGNTEAFF,TGTGCCAGCGGCCTAGGAGGAAACACTGAAGCTTTCTTT
TRBJ1-4,.,TRBV6-1,.,CASSEVFGEKLFF,TGTGCCAGCAGTGAAGTCTTTGGTGAAAAACTGTTTTTT
TRBJ1-1,.,TRBV27,.,CASRSTGNTEAFF,TGTGCCAGCAGATCGACAGGGAACACTGAAGCTTTCTTT
TRBJ1-1,.,TRBV6-5,few,CASTPLRDITEAFF,TGTGCCAGCACCCCCCTCCGGGACATCACTGAAGCTTTCTTT
TRBJ1-3,.,TRBV2,.,CASSEAAQGNTIYF,TGTGCCAGCAGTGAAGCGGCACAGGGAAACACCATATATTTT
TRBJ1-2,TRBD1,TRBV7-2,.,CASSPPGGGAYGYTF,TGTGCCAGCAGCCCTCCCGGAGGGGGCGCTTATGGCTACACCTTC
TRBJ1-2,TRBD1,TRBV6-4,.,CASSDSGDRGDGYTF,TGTGCCAGCAGTGACTCAGGGGACAGGGGGGATGGCTACACCTTC
TRBJ2-1,TRBD1,TRBV25-1,.,CASTGGISYNEQFF,TGTGCCAGCACAGGGGGCATATCCTACAATGAGCAGTTCTTC
TRBJ1-4,.,TRBV19,.,CASSIREKLFF,TGTGCCAGTAGTATACGCGAAAAACTGTTTTTT
TRBJ1-4,.,TRBV4-1,.,CASRTVGRINEKLFF,TGCGCCAGCAGGACCGTGGGACGTATAAATGAAAAACTGTTTTTT
TRBJ2-1,.,TRBV5-1,.,CASSFDKINEQFF,TGCGCCAGCAGCTTTGACAAGATAAATGAGCAGTTCTTC
TRBJ1-6,.,TRBV5-6,.,CASSLVKGSPLHF,TGTGCCAGCAGCTTGGTAAAAGGTTCACCCCTCCACTTT
TRBJ2-7,.,TRBV6-5,.,CASSYSSGAYEQYF,TGTGCCAGCAGTTACTCTTCAGGGGCCTACGAGCAGTACTTC
TRBJ2-5,.,TRBV15,.,CATSRDLGAGRLPQETQYF,TGTGCCACCAGCAGAGATCTGGGGGCGGGGAGACTTCCCCAAGAGACCCAGTACTTC
TRBJ2-5,.,TRBV15,.,CATSRDLSGQETQYF,TGTGCCACCAGCAGAGATCTGTCCGGTCAAGAGACCCAGTACTTC
TRBJ2-1,.,TRBV4-3,.,CASSQGAGTEQFF,TGCGCCAGCAGCCAGGGAGCCGGGACTGAGCAGTTCTTC
TRBJ2-1,.,TRBV30,.,CAWSLKQEQFF,TGTGCCTGGAGCCTAAAACAAGAGCAGTTCTTC
TRBJ1-4,.,TRBV7-8,.,CASSPTRGGTRNEKLFF,TGTGCCAGCAGCCCTACTAGGGGTGGGACGCGGAATGAAAAACTGTTTTTT
TRBJ2-7,.,TRBV2,.,CASTGQRFSYEQYF,TGTGCCAGCACTGGACAGAGATTCTCCTACGAGCAGTACTTC
TRBJ2-2,TRBD1,TRBV27,.,CASMRQGETGELFF,TGTGCCAGCATGAGACAGGGTGAGACCGGGGAGCTGTTTTTT
TRBJ1-5,.,TRBV5-1,.,CASSLGVGTNQPQHF,TGCGCCAGCAGCTTGGGCGTGGGTACCAATCAGCCCCAGCATTTT
TRBJ2-2,TRBD1,TRBV5-1,.,CASSPLGQGPGELFF,TGCGCCAGCAGCCCACTGGGACAGGGCCCCGGGGAGCTGTTTTTT
TRBJ1-6,.,TRBV5-1,.,CASSPADRNSPLHF,TGCGCCAGCAGCCCGGCCGACAGGAACTCACCCCTCCACTTT
TRBJ2-6,.,TRBV7-9,.,CASRGSGANVLTF,TGTGCCAGCAGAGGCTCTGGGGCCAACGTCCTGACTTTC
TRBJ1-4,.,TRBV27,once,CASSLAGPTGEKLFF,TGTGCCAGCAGTTTGGCCGGCCCTACGGGTGAAAAACTGTTTTTT
TRBJ2-7,.,TRBV29-1,.,CSVVARASLASYEQYF,TGCAGCGTTGTAGCTCGGGCCAGCTTAGCATCCTACGAGCAGTACTTC
TRBJ2-7,.,TRBV18,.,CASSPPTTETFASYEQYF,TGTGCCAGCTCACCACCGACGACAGAGACCTTCGCATCCTACGAGCAGTACTTC
TRBJ2-7,.,TRBV18,.,CASSLNEGLGTYEQYF,TGTGCCAGCTCACTAAATGAGGGGCTAGGGACCTACGAGCAGTACTTC
TRBJ1-1,.,TRBV7-8,.,CASSLGKGLNTEAFF,TGTGCCAGCAGCTTGGGCAAAGGTCTGAACACTGAAGCTTTCTTT
TRBJ1-3,.,TRBV5-1,.,CASSLQTGGNTIYF,TGCGCCAGCAGCTTACAGACGGGAGGAAACACCATATATTTT
TRBJ2-2,TRBD1,TRBV4-3,.,CASSQETGGTGELFF,TGCGCCAGCAGCCAAGAGACAGGGGGCACCGGGGAGCTGTTTTTT